The clone carrying this T cell receptor beta chain was counted only a few times. Its antigen is currently unknown. This specimen belongs to a study of Tregs in tolerant kidney transplant recipients. Study summary: Mixed chimerism was transient after nonmyeloablative marrow transplants from related graft donors. Broader study findings: Findings come from small patient numbers and require larger validation. Expanding Tregs on activated donor B cells appeared to best identify donor-specific TCRbeta clones.

The CDR3 is made up of 13 amino acids. With 2 bases removed from V and 3 bases from J, the gap between germline ends came to 5 bases. CDR1 and CDR2 (germline): SGHTA, FQGNSA. Sequencing was performed with immunoSEQ multiplex PCR; in TCRdb, only in-frame clones are kept and a portion is missing. The sample lists about 83,000 clones, around 98% occurring once. Unstimulated Tregs (CD4+CD25+CD127-) and CD4+CD25- non-Tregs were sorted from PBMCs. The TCR comes from a human donor who received a combined kidney and bone marrow transplant. The chain links TRBV7-2 to TRBJ2-1, with D perhaps TRBD2 (5 bases). The sequencing used CD4+ T cells from blood, collected before the transplant. For the CDR3, the DNA is TGTGCCAGCAGCTTAACTAGCTACAATGAGCAGTTCTTC. Its protein is CASSLTSYNEQFF.